This T cell receptor beta chain originates from a study of T-cell reconstitution after alpha-beta-depleted transplantation in children. V shed 8 bases, J shed 7 bases, and the junction held 13 bases outside the gene matches. The CDR3 covers 16 residues. Germline CDR1 MRHNA, CDR2 SNTAGT. Unique molecular identifiers were used in preparing the TCRbeta library. Each CDR3 protein is one row after TCRdb ran MiXCR on the PCR reads. Altogether about 130,000 distinct CDR3 sequences are present, around 9.8% being singletons, with the ten largest covering less than 25%. With regard to this clonotype: Its antigen is unidentified.

Study findings and constraints: One year after transplant, T-cell counts and diversity came mostly from newly produced T cells. Several hundred expanded graft clones reportedly were the source of alpha-beta T cells about two months after transplant.

The chain is built from TRBV6-4 and TRBJ2-1; 11 nucleotides agree with TRBD2. Material: PBMCs, mostly from graft donor cells, obtained 180 days after TCRalphabeta/CD19-depleted stem cell transplant. The source is a girl in the first two years of life who had a stem cell transplant for combined immunodeficiency, so the T cells may come from the graft donor. CDR3 DNA sequence: TGTGCCAGCTCACTCCAGGGACTAGCGGCCGAAAATGAGCAGTTCTTC. Protein sequence: CASSLQGLAAENEQFF.